Sequencing of this T cell receptor beta chain was carried out in a study of T cells in Graves' hyperthyroidism and ophthalmopathy. RNA transcripts yielded amplified TCR beta CDR3 regions. Primed by the HTBI set, a first-round RT-PCR was run on the TCR CDR3. TCRdb fed the multiplex PCR reads into MiXCR, producing one record per CDR3 protein. The sample has about 250,000 distinct CDR3 sequences, about 24% seen once. Uncontrolled infection, other autoimmune disease, pregnancy and lactation each barred patients from inclusion. With respect to this clonotype: Its antigen remains unknown.

General observations from the study: With a median lead of roughly 6.2 months before onset, the model predicted ophthalmopathy.

The CDR3 extends over 16 amino acids. Per germline, CDR1 SGHAT and CDR2 FQDESV (reference sequence). Trimming removed 1 base from V and 7 bases from J, with 14 bases in between. Material: blood. The genes are TRBV11-1 and TRBJ1-6, with D possibly matching TRBD1 (5 bases). This clonotype was sampled from a woman aged 40 to 49 with Graves' ophthalmopathy. Written as DNA, the CDR3 is TGTGCCAGCAGCTTAGTCGGCGGGACTCGGAATTCACCCCTCCACTTT. Its translation is CASSLVGGTRNSPLHF.